These T cell receptor beta chains were read from a single sample in a study of CD8 T cells in Susac syndrome. TCRdb called the immunoSEQ multiplex PCR reads again in MiXCR, with one record for every CDR3 protein. The sample consists of fewer than 200,000 distinct CDR3 sequences, approximately 96% of them appearing once. Material for sequencing was CD8+ T cells from PBMCs. These receptors all stem from a human donor with multiple sclerosis. Each CDR3 is given with its conserved first and last residue. The D gene is left open where the match is weak.

CDR3aa	j_gene	v_gene	d_gene
CSAREGTSGYEQYF	TRBJ2-7	TRBV20-1	TRBD2
CASSLGLAANNEQFF	TRBJ2-1	TRBV28	TRBD2
CSVDPDGSYEQYF	TRBJ2-7	TRBV29-1	-
CSVERQGDTGELFF	TRBJ2-2	TRBV29-1	TRBD1
CASSEEARNEQYF	TRBJ2-7	TRBV2	-
CASGLDRIGGGNQPQHF	TRBJ1-5	TRBV12-5	-
CASSVVQGPPMGYTF	TRBJ1-2	TRBV2	TRBD1
CASSTGNIQYF	TRBJ2-4	TRBV6-6	-
CSASVGTVTSNQPQHF	TRBJ1-5	TRBV20-1	TRBD1
CASSQVTGGYYEQYF	TRBJ2-7	TRBV3-1	TRBD1
CSVYPRSGTREANEQFF	TRBJ2-1	TRBV29-1	TRBD2
CASSRDFTGELFF	TRBJ2-2	TRBV6-1	-
CASSYSKGMGTQYF	TRBJ2-5	TRBV6-6	-
CSVEGFLGAVDTEAFF	TRBJ1-1	TRBV29-1	-
CSVVRGGGELFF	TRBJ2-2	TRBV29-1	-
CASSFSRYERHTYNEQFF	TRBJ2-1	TRBV28	-
CASSFPGWGQETQYF	TRBJ2-5	TRBV28	-
CSVGGLVGRPYEQYF	TRBJ2-7	TRBV29-1	-
CASSNDSSLSLRYEQYF	TRBJ2-7	TRBV5-1	-